A single sample gave rise to the 20 T cell receptor beta chains below, sequenced in a study of blood T cell repertoires in COVID-19. Sequenced by immunoSEQ multiplex PCR; TCRdb stores in-frame clones only, minus some. The sample lists around 220,000 clones; roughly 84% were seen once. The specimen was PBMCs or T cells enriched from blood (not recorded which). The receptors derive from a woman aged 35 to 49 who had recovered from COVID-19.

In its sample, this clone was seen a few times. The V and J genes are TRBV18 and TRBJ1-2; 10 bases match TRBD1. There are 15 residues in the CDR3. V was clipped by 3 bases and J by 6 bases; unmatched bases: 7. Germline V gives CDR1 KGHSH, CDR2 LQKENI. In nucleotides, the CDR3 is TGTGCCAGCTCACCTCCGGGACAGGGGCTTCATGGCTACACCTTC. It translates to CASSPPGQGLHGYTF.

Remarks on this clone: Other DNA sequences within the sample encode an identical CDR3. V usage is TRBV9 and J usage is TRBJ1-1; 7 nucleotides agree with TRBD1. The V segment lost 2 bases and the J segment 3 bases; nucleotides outside the gene matches: 4. The CDR3 runs to 14 residues. Germline CDR1 reads SGDLS; CDR2 reads YYNGEE. The CDR3 loop is CASSVRDRYTEAFF. The DNA of the CDR3 is TGTGCCAGCAGCGTCCGGGACAGATACACTGAAGCTTTCTTT.

This rearrangement joins TRBV3-1 (or the pseudogene TRBV3-2) to TRBJ2-1; 7 bases map to TRBD2. This CDR3 is 13 amino acids long. Trimming at V came to 4 bases and at J to 8 bases, leaving 5 bases not matched to a gene. From germline, CDR1 is LGHDT and CDR2 YNNKEL (reference sequence). The CDR3 nucleotides read TGTGCCAGCAGCCCAGGACTAGTGGATGAGCAGTTCTTC. This codes for CASSPGLVDEQFF.

The chain is built from TRBV6-2 or TRBV6-3 and TRBJ2-3; D is perhaps TRBD2 (6 bases). This CDR3 contains 16 residues. Trimming removed 6 bases at V and 0 bases at J, with 16 bases between. Germline V lookup: CDR1 MNHEY, CDR2 SVGEGT. The CDR3 DNA sequence: TGTGCCAGCAGCCCCAGGAGCGGGCCAAGCACAGATACGCAGTATTTT. Translating it yields CASSPRSGPSTDTQYF.

The chain uses TRBV12-5 and TRBJ2-2; 9 nucleotides agree with TRBD1. Germline loops: CDR1 LGHNT, CDR2 FRNRAP. The CDR3 extends over 18 amino acids. With 4 bases clipped from V and 5 bases from J, the junction kept 14 bases outside the gene matches. CDR3 coding DNA: TGTGCTAGTGGTTCGATATTATCCCGGGGGACAGGGACCGGGGAGCTGTTTTTT. Encoded protein: CASGSILSRGTGTGELFF.

The chain is built from TRBV11-2 and TRBJ2-1; 7 bases line up with TRBD2. The germline V gene encodes CDR1 SGHAT and CDR2 FQNNGV. CDR3 length: 18 residues. With 3 bases clipped from V and 8 bases from J, the junction kept 19 bases outside the gene matches. The CDR3 bases are TGTGCCAGCAGCTTGGGACCTACGGGAGGACACTATGGCGATGAGCAGTTCTTC. The encoded protein is CASSLGPTGGHYGDEQFF.

The chain joins TRBV7-6 to TRBJ2-7; 15 nucleotides align to TRBD2. In germline, CDR1 is SGHVS, CDR2 FNYEAQ. The CDR3 runs to 17 residues. Trimming removed 5 bases from V and 7 bases from J; junction bases left unmatched: 12. The CDR3 reads CASSPSGLAGGPGEQYV. Written as DNA, the CDR3 is TGTGCCAGCAGCCCCTCCGGACTAGCGGGAGGGCCGGGGGAGCAGTACGTC.

This chain joins TRBV24-1 and TRBJ2-1; D may be TRBD1 (6 bases). The CDR3 extends over 16 amino acids. V was clipped by 4 bases and J by 0 bases, with 12 bases between them. Germline lookup yields CDR1 KGHDR and CDR2 SFDVKD. CDR3 residues: CATSEPGARSYNEQFF. In DNA form, the CDR3 reads TGTGCCACCAGTGAGCCAGGGGCGCGCTCCTACAATGAGCAGTTCTTC.

In regard to this clone: The sample contains more than one DNA sequence encoding this CDR3. J is TRBJ2-2 and V is TRBV9, with D tentatively TRBD1 (6 bases). The CDR3 is made up of 16 amino acids. Deletions cut 0 bases from V and 0 bases from J, with 9 bases between. The germline V gene encodes CDR1 SGDLS and CDR2 YYNGEE. In nucleotides, the CDR3 is TGTGCCAGCAGCGTAGCGGGGACATCGAACACCGGGGAGCTGTTTTTT. As protein: CASSVAGTSNTGELFF.

The J gene is TRBJ1-1, the V gene TRBV2, with D possibly being TRBD1 (5 bases). Trimming cost V 8 bases and J 2 bases, with 12 bases left between them. Per the germline V gene, CDR1 is SNHLY and CDR2 is FYNNEI. This CDR3 contains 13 residues. As DNA, the CDR3 is TGTGCCAGCTTAAGGCAGGGAAACACTGAAGCTTTCTTT. Its protein is CASLRQGNTEAFF.

The chain combines TRBV5-1 with TRBJ2-7, with 7 bases identical to TRBD2. The J segment lost 1 base and the V segment lost 2 bases, leaving 6 bases of the junction unmatched. The CDR3 is 15 residues long. Germline V gene sequence: CDR1 SGHRS, CDR2 YFSETQ. The CDR3 DNA is TGCGCCAGCAGCTTCAGACTAGCAGGTTCCTACGAGCAGTACTTC. Translation: CASSFRLAGSYEQYF.

This chain links TRBV2 with TRBJ2-5; 10 bases agree with TRBD2. The V segment lost 8 bases and the J segment 3 bases; nucleotides outside the gene matches: 12. CDR1 is SNHLY and CDR2 is FYNNEI in the germline V gene. CDR3 length: 16 amino acids. In DNA form, the CDR3 reads TGTGCCAGCTCCGAACCGGCTAGCGGGGGAGAAGAGACCCAGTACTTC. It is translated as CASSEPASGGEETQYF.

V is TRBV28 and J is TRBJ1-6; the D is unclear. V was clipped by 8 bases and J by 5 bases, with 16 bases between them. This CDR3 has 15 residues. Per the germline V gene, CDR1 is MDHEN and CDR2 is SYDVKM. The chain's CDR3 is CASLPSRGNNSPLHF. The CDR3 DNA is TGTGCCAGCCTCCCCAGCCGAGGGAATAATTCACCCCTCCACTTT.

The rearrangement uses TRBV3-1 (or the pseudogene TRBV3-2) and TRBJ2-3, with 9 positions matching TRBD2. V was pared by 2 bases and J by 3 bases, with 6 bases of the junction left unmatched. This CDR3 has 16 amino acids. Germline V lookup: CDR1 LGHDT, CDR2 YNNKEL (reference sequence). The CDR3 spells CASSQQLAGWTDTQYF. The CDR3 DNA reads as TGTGCCAGCAGCCAACAGCTAGCGGGGTGGACAGATACGCAGTATTTT.

V gene TRBV11-2 combines with J gene TRBJ2-1; TRBD2 matches at 7 bases. V was clipped by 2 bases and J by 0 bases; unmatched bases: 7. The CDR3 extends over 17 amino acids. CDR1 is SGHAT, CDR2 FQNNGV, per germline. The CDR3 coding sequence is TGTGCCAGCAGCTTATTCAAGTCTAGCGGCTCCTACAATGAGCAGTTCTTC. It encodes CASSLFKSSGSYNEQFF.

The V call is TRBV4-3, the J call TRBJ1-6, with unresolved D. V lost 1 base and J 6 bases, leaving 7 bases between the germline ends. Germline CDR1 is LGHNA and CDR2 is YSLEER. This CDR3 comprises 14 residues. This CDR3 is CASSQVSGNSPLHF. The CDR3 DNA reads as TGCGCCAGCAGCCAAGTTTCGGGTAATTCACCCCTCCACTTT.

The rearrangement links TRBV4-1 to TRBJ2-1; 7 bases map to TRBD1. The germline V gene encodes CDR1 MGHRA and CDR2 YSYEKL. The CDR3 loop spans 18 amino acids. V shed 4 bases and J 0 bases; nucleotides not matched to a gene: 12. The CDR3 is CASSPKTWGTDSYNEQFF. The CDR3 region has the DNA TGCGCCAGCAGCCCTAAGACGTGGGGGACAGACTCCTACAATGAGCAGTTCTTC.

The chain recombines TRBV28 with TRBJ2-7, with TRBD2 matching over 7 bases. The CDR3 sequence is 19 residues long. Trimming took 3 bases from V and 3 from J; bases not matched to a gene: 20. Germline assignment: CDR1 MDHEN and CDR2 SYDVKM. This CDR3 reads CASSLGGVLAIRWGYEQYF. The DNA of the CDR3 is TGTGCCAGCAGTTTGGGGGGGGTCCTAGCGATCAGATGGGGCTACGAGCAGTACTTC.

The rearrangement links TRBV9 to TRBJ2-2, with D tentatively TRBD2 (6 bases). CDR3 length equals 16 residues. Trimming pared 3 bases from V and 4 bases from J, leaving 16 bases between. Germline V gene data show CDR1 as SGDLS and CDR2 as YYNGEE. CDR3 loop: CASSADSGLLTGELFF. Here the CDR3 DNA reads TGTGCCAGCAGCGCCGATTCGGGACTGCTCACCGGGGAGCTGTTTTTT.

The chain has TRBV27 and TRBJ2-1, with 8 bases that match TRBD2. Looked up from germline, CDR1 is MNHEY and CDR2 is SMNVEV (reference sequence). This CDR3 contains 15 residues. The junction had 6 bases not matched to a gene; V was cut back by 3 bases and J by 5 bases. CDR3 coding DNA: TGTGCCAGCAGTTTTCGTGGACTAGCAGACAATGAGCAGTTCTTC. This sequence encodes CASSFRGLADNEQFF.